This TCR beta chain is from a study of T cell responses to AZD1222 COVID-19 vaccine. The protocol was immunoSEQ multiplex PCR, while the TCRdb copy is restricted to in-frame clones and leaves out a portion. The sample lists approximately 180,000 clones, 90% to 95% occurring once. General study findings and limits: Most donors were white British and more were female, and clonal diversity was possibly underestimated. Receipt of two AZD1222 doses was followed by a rise in Spike-specific TCR breadth and depth. Variant regions that are unmutated are reportedly the target of nearly half of spike-specific TCRs.

Points on this clone: The target antigen is unknown.

This CDR3 contains 16 residues. Germline CDR1 is SGHAT and CDR2 is FQDESV (reference sequence). The ends were cut back, 1 base at V and 3 bases at J, with 13 bases in the middle. This TCR was recovered from an adult who received the MenACWY meningococcal vaccine as a control. The chain uses TRBV11-1 and TRBJ2-1; D not certain. Source: peripheral blood, taken 28 days after the second dose of the MenACWY control vaccine. The CDR3 bases are TGTGCCAGCAGCTTAGGAATGTCCTACTTCTACAATGAGCAGTTCTTC. This gives the protein CASSLGMSYFYNEQFF.